The clone carrying this T cell receptor (beta chain) rates as medium-sized. The sample comes from a study of patients and donors after allogeneic stem cell transplantation. V shed 6 bases, J shed 9 bases, and the junction held 4 bases outside the gene matches. This CDR3 has 13 residues. The germline CDR1 and CDR2 sequences are SGHVS and FQNEAQ. TCRdb itself ran the RT-PCR reads through MiXCR, one entry per CDR3 protein. The sample contains 2,500 to 3,500 distinct CDR3 sequences, roughly 5.2% of which appear only once. The material sequenced was blood, either unsorted or a sorted T cell fraction (not recorded which). The rearrangement uses TRBV7-8 and TRBJ2-1, with 11 bases that match TRBD2. The sequence derives from a human donor who was either an allogeneic HSCT recipient or a stem cell or donor lymphocyte infusion donor (not recorded which). It is not recorded whose cells these are; they may come from a transplant donor. The CDR3 DNA follows: TGTGCCAGCAGGGTAGCGGGAGGGAGTGAGCAGTTCTTC. Translation gives CASRVAGGSEQFF.